A selection of T cell receptor beta chains follows, all from one sample in a study of control samples from healthy donors and cancer patients. Sequencing used immunoSEQ multiplex PCR; TCRdb keeps in-frame clones, though not all of them. In the table there are around 100,000 clones, roughly 89% of which are singletons. Sequencing was carried out using blood. All receptors derive from a man aged 25-45 years in good health. Both conserved end residues are part of each CDR3. The order of the fields is D gene, J gene, V gene, CDR3 protein. D genes are given only for firm matches.

d_call: TRBD1
j_call: TRBJ2-1
v_call: TRBV7-7
cdr3_aa: CADPGQGDDEQFF

d_call: NA
j_call: TRBJ2-3
v_call: TRBV7-3
cdr3_aa: CASSLAGSTDTQYF

d_call: NA
j_call: TRBJ2-1
v_call: TRBV11-2
cdr3_aa: CASSLEAANEQFF

d_call: NA
j_call: TRBJ2-1
v_call: TRBV30
cdr3_aa: CAWEDGPNEQFF

d_call: NA
j_call: TRBJ1-1
v_call: TRBV19
cdr3_aa: CASSIERNTEAFF

d_call: TRBD2
j_call: TRBJ2-3
v_call: TRBV10-1
cdr3_aa: CARAGTSVRGCTDTQYF

d_call: TRBD1
j_call: TRBJ1-1
v_call: TRBV7-2
cdr3_aa: CASSLSHRGQTEAFF

d_call: TRBD1
j_call: TRBJ1-5
v_call: TRBV6-5
cdr3_aa: CASSLGQGQPQHF

d_call: NA
j_call: TRBJ1-5
v_call: TRBV19
cdr3_aa: CASSTEGVWRNQPQHF

d_call: NA
j_call: TRBJ2-1
v_call: TRBV6-5
cdr3_aa: CASSYSANNEQFF

d_call: TRBD2
j_call: TRBJ2-3
v_call: TRBV5-4
cdr3_aa: CASSLKAGGPTDTQYF

d_call: NA
j_call: TRBJ2-2
v_call: TRBV21-1
cdr3_aa: CASKPSGETNTGELFF

d_call: NA
j_call: TRBJ1-5
v_call: TRBV24-1
cdr3_aa: CATQGLEGFNQPQHF

d_call: NA
j_call: TRBJ1-2
v_call: TRBV10-3
cdr3_aa: CAIRRTTSDYGYTF

d_call: NA
j_call: TRBJ2-5
v_call: TRBV7-2
cdr3_aa: CASSFIQGGETQYF

d_call: TRBD1
j_call: TRBJ1-3
v_call: TRBV11-1
cdr3_aa: CASSPDRARGNTIYF

d_call: NA
j_call: TRBJ1-1
v_call: TRBV28
cdr3_aa: CASSTTLTGATEAFF

d_call: TRBD1
j_call: TRBJ1-5
v_call: TRBV11-3
cdr3_aa: CAIDRGANQPQHF

d_call: NA
j_call: TRBJ1-1
v_call: TRBV5-1
cdr3_aa: CASSLLGPAQDLAFF

d_call: TRBD1
j_call: TRBJ1-1
v_call: TRBV11-2
cdr3_aa: CASSLETNRGGTTEAFF

d_call: NA
j_call: TRBJ2-3
v_call: TRBV9
cdr3_aa: CASSGLGTHTDTQYF

d_call: NA
j_call: TRBJ2-7
v_call: TRBV4-3
cdr3_aa: CASSHGYEQYF

d_call: NA
j_call: TRBJ1-5
v_call: TRBV18
cdr3_aa: CASSPAQDGQPQHF

d_call: TRBD1
j_call: TRBJ2-5
v_call: TRBV11-2
cdr3_aa: CASSFTGTAQETQYF

d_call: NA
j_call: TRBJ2-1
v_call: TRBV2
cdr3_aa: CAPGAGGSYNEQFF

d_call: NA
j_call: TRBJ2-7
v_call: TRBV5-4
cdr3_aa: CASSFGGRSDEQYF

d_call: NA
j_call: TRBJ2-5
v_call: TRBV6-5
cdr3_aa: CASRTSSIETQYF

d_call: NA
j_call: TRBJ1-4
v_call: TRBV10-3
cdr3_aa: CAISETANEKLFF

d_call: NA
j_call: TRBJ1-3
v_call: TRBV3-1/TRBV3-2
cdr3_aa: CASSQPINRERNTIYF

d_call: NA
j_call: TRBJ1-2
v_call: TRBV20-1
cdr3_aa: CSARTVNGYTF

d_call: NA
j_call: TRBJ2-2
v_call: TRBV5-4
cdr3_aa: CASSLAGANTGELFF

d_call: TRBD2
j_call: TRBJ2-7
v_call: TRBV11-2
cdr3_aa: CAGQEQGENSGRFHTDQYF

d_call: NA
j_call: TRBJ1-3
v_call: TRBV6-2/TRBV6-3
cdr3_aa: CASSYSIGNTIYF

d_call: NA
j_call: TRBJ2-3
v_call: TRBV10-1
cdr3_aa: CASSAGIGTDTQYF

d_call: TRBD2
j_call: TRBJ2-1
v_call: TRBV7-2
cdr3_aa: CASSSGLAGGKNEQFF

d_call: NA
j_call: TRBJ1-4
v_call: TRBV5-1
cdr3_aa: CASSRDKGEKLFF

d_call: TRBD1
j_call: TRBJ2-1
v_call: TRBV25-1
cdr3_aa: CASSARDRPYNEQFF

d_call: NA
j_call: TRBJ1-1
v_call: TRBV7-2
cdr3_aa: CASSGQTGNTEAFF

d_call: TRBD2
j_call: TRBJ2-7
v_call: TRBV4-2
cdr3_aa: CASSQDWGSGDEQYF

d_call: NA
j_call: TRBJ1-4
v_call: TRBV19
cdr3_aa: CASSLTQDWYLNEKLFF

d_call: NA
j_call: TRBJ2-1
v_call: TRBV29-1
cdr3_aa: CSVETGGKKTNEQFF

d_call: TRBD2
j_call: TRBJ2-1
v_call: TRBV28
cdr3_aa: CASSLGLAGNNEQFF

d_call: NA
j_call: TRBJ1-6
v_call: TRBV2
cdr3_aa: CASSDYRQAYSPLHF